What follows are 7 T cell receptor beta chains derived from one specimen sequenced in a study of T cells in localized non-small cell lung cancer. Generated by immunoSEQ multiplex PCR, the TCRdb table keeps only in-frame clones and is missing some. The sample consists of around 1,600 clones, about 20% of them appearing once. The sequencing here drew on lung tumor tissue, taken before any cancer treatment. The receptors come from a woman aged 40-69 years with stage I lung adenocarcinoma.

The chain joins TRBV19 to TRBJ2-3; 7 nucleotides line up with TRBD2. V lost 4 bases and J lost 0; bases outside the gene matches: 4. Germline lookup yields CDR1 LNHDA and CDR2 SQIVND (reference sequence). The CDR3 sequence is 15 residues long. CDR3 in amino acids: CASSTLAGSTDTQYF. In nucleotides, the CDR3 is TGTGCCAGTAGTACTTTAGCGGGTAGCACAGATACGCAGTATTTT.

The rearrangement joins TRBV19 to TRBJ2-1, with 11 bases matching TRBD2. J gave up 7 bases and V 9 bases, and 11 bases lay outside the gene matches. The CDR3 consists of 15 residues. Germline V lookup: CDR1 LNHDA, CDR2 SQIVND (reference sequence). CDR3 protein: CASKGTSGGWNEQFF. DNA of the CDR3: TGTGCCAGCAAGGGTACTAGCGGGGGCTGGAATGAGCAGTTCTTC.

This clone was seen a single time. V usage is TRBV5-1 and J usage is TRBJ2-3; 12 bases fit TRBD2. The germline gives CDR1 SGHRS, CDR2 YFSETQ. The V segment lost 0 bases and the J segment 5 bases; nucleotides outside the gene matches: 7. The CDR3 spans 17 residues. CDR3 DNA: TGCGCCAGCAGCTTGGGAGTTAGGACTAGCGGGGTAGATACGCAGTATTTT. As protein: CASSLGVRTSGVDTQYF.

This clone was seen only a few times. The chain links TRBV11-3 to TRBJ2-3; D tentatively fits TRBD1 or TRBD2 (6 bases each). The CDR3 has 15 amino acids. CDR1 is SGHNT, CDR2 YENEEA, per germline. The germline V and J ends were trimmed by 4 bases and 7 bases, with 18 bases remaining between them. The CDR3 reads CASSSQNGGGNTQYF. DNA for the CDR3: TGTGCCAGCAGCTCCCAAAACGGGGGCGGAAATACGCAGTATTTT.

This clone was observed a few times. This sequence joins TRBV10-3 and TRBJ1-5; D is possibly TRBD1 (5 bases). Trimming cost V 0 bases and J 0 bases, with 6 bases left between them. There are 15 residues in the CDR3. Per germline, CDR1 ENHRY and CDR2 SYGVKD. In DNA form, the CDR3 reads TGTGCCATCAGTGAGTCGGGGGATAGCAATCAGCCCCAGCATTTT. It translates to CAISESGDSNQPQHF.

In its sample, this clone was seen a few times. V and J are TRBV11-3 and TRBJ1-2, with D unresolved. Looked up from germline, CDR1 is SGHNT and CDR2 is YENEEA. The ends were cut back, 3 bases at V and 5 bases at J, with 13 bases in the middle. The CDR3 length is 14 residues. CDR3 residues: CASSLDGGSYGYTF. The CDR3 coding sequence is TGTGCCAGCAGCTTGGACGGTGGGTCTTATGGCTACACCTTC. The whole variable domain, filled in from reference TRBV11-3 and TRBJ1-2, reads EAGVVQSPRYKIIEKKQPVAFWCNPISGHNTLYWYLQNLGQGPELLIRYENEEAVDDSQLPKDRFSAERLKGVDSTLKIQPAELGDSAVYLCASSLDGGSYGYTFGSGTRLTVV.

This clone was detected a few times. The chain uses TRBV19 and TRBJ2-7; 9 bases align to TRBD1. With V trimmed by 7 bases and J by 5 bases, 9 bases remained unmatched. The CDR3 extends over 14 amino acids. Germline V gives CDR1 LNHDA, CDR2 SQIVND (reference sequence). The CDR3 sequence is CASKPGQGYHEQYF. In DNA, the CDR3 is TGTGCCAGTAAGCCGGGACAGGGTTACCACGAGCAGTACTTC.